This T cell receptor (beta chain) was sequenced during a study of response to subunit inactivated influenza vaccine. Each CDR3 protein is one row after TCRdb ran MiXCR on the RT-PCR reads. The sample comprises a few hundred thousand distinct CDR3 sequences, 12% to 15% of which are singletons, and around 10% rests with the top ten. The CDR3 has 17 residues. CDR1 is DFQATT and CDR2 is SNEGSKA in the germline V gene (reference sequence). The junction had 13 bases not matched to a gene; V was cut back by 6 bases and J by 0 bases. For this clonotype: Antigen unknown.

Overall study results and limits: With each seasonal influenza vaccination, the authors suggested, few new T cells are recruited.

The sequence came from a man over 45 who received an inactivated influenza vaccine. The sample was PBMCs from blood, taken approximately 13 days after vaccination. This rearrangement joins TRBV20-1 to TRBJ1-2, with 10 bases identical to TRBD1. The CDR3 DNA follows: TGCAGTGCCGAGGGTGGGACAGGGGCTCTGACTAACTATGGCTACACCTTC. Protein sequence: CSAEGGTGALTNYGYTF.